This T cell receptor (beta chain) was profiled in a study of T cells in Graves' hyperthyroidism and ophthalmopathy. The V end lost 6 bases, the J end lost 0 bases, and 12 bases lay between the germline ends. Germline CDR1 reads MNHEY; CDR2 reads SMNVEV (reference sequence). The CDR3 runs to 16 residues. This clonotype was recorded at least ten times. What was amplified from RNA transcripts were TCR beta CDR3 regions. The study used the HTBI primer set for a first-round RT-PCR of the TCR CDR3. TCRdb fed the multiplex PCR reads into MiXCR, producing one record per CDR3 protein. This repertoire shows roughly 250,000 distinct CDR3 sequences, 13% to 15% found once; its top ten account for 13%.

This chain connects TRBV27 to TRBJ2-6; tentatively, D is TRBD1 or TRBD2 (5 bases each). This clonotype originated in a woman aged 40 to 50 with Graves' hyperthyroidism that later progressed to Graves' ophthalmopathy. Source material: blood. CDR3 in amino acids: CASRGVIGSGANVLTF. In DNA, the CDR3 is TGTGCCAGCAGGGGGGTGATTGGCTCTGGGGCCAACGTCCTGACTTTC.